The rows below give T cell receptor beta chains drawn from one sample of a study of blood T cell repertoires in COVID-19. Sequencing used immunoSEQ multiplex PCR; TCRdb keeps in-frame clones, though not all of them. The repertoire holds approximately 82,000 clones, with around four fifths as singletons. Sequenced sample: peripheral blood. The origin of the receptors is a woman in her sixties with acute or convalescent COVID-19. Each CDR3 is given with its conserved first and last residue. A D gene is named only where the DNA matches it firmly. Rows give clone size only sometimes, using once, few, many, or a class for an expanded clone.

abundance,v_gene,j_gene,d_gene,CDR3aa,CDR3nt
NA,TRBV7-2,TRBJ1-4,NA,CASSSAGAGNEKLFF,TGTGCCAGCAGCTCCGCGGGGGCAGGAAATGAAAAACTGTTTTTT
few,TRBV6-6,TRBJ2-2,TRBD1,CASSQLTGGSNTGELFF,TGTGCCAGCAGTCAACTTACAGGGGGCTCTAACACCGGGGAGCTGTTTTTT
NA,TRBV6-5,TRBJ2-1,TRBD2,CASSPGLVSVNEQFF,TGTGCCAGCAGTCCGGGACTAGTGAGTGTCAATGAGCAGTTCTTC
NA,TRBV30,TRBJ1-5,NA,CAWSTGLQLDQPQHF,TGTGCCTGGAGTACTGGGTTACAGCTCGATCAGCCCCAGCATTTT
NA,TRBV6-5,TRBJ2-7,TRBD2,CASSLGLAGVYEQYF,TGTGCCAGCAGCCTCGGACTAGCGGGAGTCTACGAGCAGTACTTC
NA,TRBV7-8,TRBJ1-2,NA,CASSQFFYGYTF,TGTGCCAGCAGCCAATTCTTCTATGGCTACACCTTC
few,TRBV7-9,TRBJ1-2,NA,CASSLGRQLIYGYTF,TGTGCCAGCAGCTTAGGGAGACAGTTAATCTATGGCTACACCTTC
NA,TRBV6-5,TRBJ1-2,NA,CASTPGHQLYGYTF,TGTGCCAGCACCCCGGGACATCAGCTCTATGGCTACACCTTC
NA,TRBV3-1/TRBV3-2,TRBJ1-2,NA,CASSQLNYGYTF,TGTGCCAGCAGCCAACTCAACTATGGCTACACCTTC
NA,TRBV12-3/TRBV12-4,TRBJ2-1,NA,CASSFKGDNEQFF,TGTGCCAGCAGTTTTAAGGGGGACAATGAGCAGTTCTTC
NA,TRBV6-6,TRBJ1-2,TRBD1,CASSPTGGYGYTF,TGTGCCAGCAGTCCGACAGGGGGATATGGCTACACCTTC
NA,TRBV6-5,TRBJ2-5,NA,CASGGQNEETQYF,TGTGCCAGCGGGGGACAAAACGAAGAGACCCAGTACTTC
NA,TRBV5-6,TRBJ1-6,NA,CASSYLGRRDSPLHF,TGTGCCAGCAGCTATCTTGGCCGGAGAGATTCACCCCTCCACTTT
NA,TRBV2,TRBJ2-5,NA,CASSLGWETQYF,TGTGCCAGCAGTCTGGGCTGGGAGACCCAGTACTTC
NA,TRBV5-4,TRBJ1-3,TRBD1,CASSSPGQGGNTIYF,TGTGCCAGCAGCTCCCCGGGACAGGGGGGAAACACCATATATTTT
NA,TRBV6-5,TRBJ1-1,TRBD1,CASRLDRVITEAFF,TGTGCCAGCAGACTCGACAGGGTGATCACTGAAGCTTTCTTT
few,TRBV12-5,TRBJ2-7,TRBD2,CASGSSGGHEQYF,TGTGCTAGTGGTTCTAGCGGGGGGCACGAGCAGTACTTC
few,TRBV19,TRBJ1-6,TRBD1,CASRIQPDRNSPLHF,TGTGCCAGTAGGATCCAACCGGACAGGAATTCACCCCTCCACTTT
once,TRBV7-2,TRBJ1-2,TRBD1,CASSRDRGSYGYTF,TGTGCCAGCAGCCGGGACAGGGGGTCTTATGGCTACACCTTC
NA,TRBV11-3,TRBJ2-1,TRBD2,CASSFGLAGFYNEQFF,TGTGCCAGCAGCTTCGGACTAGCGGGTTTTTACAATGAGCAGTTCTTC
NA,TRBV3-1/TRBV3-2,TRBJ2-7,NA,CASSQDTIRRGEQYF,TGTGCCAGCAGCCAAGATACGATAAGGAGGGGAGAGCAGTACTTC
NA,TRBV28,TRBJ2-1,TRBD2,CGSGSVYNEQFF,TGTGGTAGCGGGAGTGTTTACAATGAGCAGTTCTTC
NA,TRBV30,TRBJ2-2,TRBD1,CAWGTARPGELFF,TGTGCCTGGGGGACAGCGCGGCCCGGGGAGCTGTTTTTT
NA,TRBV6-5,TRBJ1-1,NA,CASQGNTEAFF,TGTGCCAGCCAGGGGAACACTGAAGCTTTCTTT
NA,TRBV24-1,TRBJ1-2,NA,CATSDSGAGGLNYGYTF,TGTGCCACCAGTGATTCCGGGGCGGGGGGCCTAAACTATGGCTACACCTTC
NA,TRBV30,TRBJ2-1,NA,CAWSLTGSGRSDEQFF,TGTGCCTGGAGCCTCACGGGGAGCGGGCGTAGCGATGAGCAGTTCTTC
NA,TRBV6-6,TRBJ2-1,TRBD2,CASSNDTSATRAFRRNEQFF,TGTGCCAGCAGCAACGATACTAGCGCTACGAGGGCTTTTAGGCGCAATGAGCAGTTCTTC
NA,TRBV29-1,TRBJ1-3,NA,CSAIQGALTGNTIYF,TGCAGCGCCATCCAGGGTGCGTTGACTGGAAACACCATATATTTT
NA,TRBV4-3,TRBJ1-1,NA,CASSQEGARTEAFF,TGCGCCAGCAGCCAAGAGGGGGCGCGCACTGAAGCTTTCTTT